The 8 T cell receptor delta chains below were found in one sample sequenced in a study of gamma-delta chains in newborns, infants, children (dated by TCRdb to the late 2010s). The instrument given in TCRdb is Illumina MiSeq. For TCRdb, the public reads were processed anew by CATT, and duplicate DNA sequences were folded into one row. The sample table records approximately 5,900 delta-chain clones; 2.6% of these occur just once. The top ten clonotypes cover less than 20% of the sample. The sequenced sample consisted of blood. These TCRs come from a child who was a newborn, infant or young child, either healthy, febrile or measles-vaccinated (not recorded which).

A few counts support this clone. This may arise from a read error, as a much more abundant clone is one base away. In the same sample, other DNA sequences code for this CDR3. This chain connects TRDV2 to TRDJ3, with TRDD3 identical over 13 bases. Trimming cost V 2 bases and J 4 bases; bases outside gene matches: 10. The CDR3 is made up of 20 amino acids. CDR1 and CDR2 from the germline V gene are GEAIGNYY and EKD. The CDR3 DNA follows: TGTGCCTGTGACAACGTACTGGGGGATACGCCCTCATGGGACACCCGACAGATGTTTTTC. This translates into CACDNVLGDTPSWDTRQMFF.

Concerning this clone itself: A much larger clone lies a single base off, so this may be a read error. Additional DNA sequences in this sample encode the identical CDR3. The chain couples TRDV2 to TRDJ3; maybe TRDD3 (6 bases). Germline-derived CDR1 and CDR2 are GEAIGNYY and EKD. The CDR3 loop spans 18 amino acids. As DNA, the CDR3 is TGTGCCTGTGACACCGGGGGACCGAGCTCCTGGGACACCCGTCAGATGTTTTTC. This sequence encodes CACDTGGPSSWDTRQMFF.

This clone was observed a handful of times. The genes are TRDV2 and TRDJ3, with TRDD3 matching 9 bases. CDR1 and CDR2 (germline): GEAIGNYY, EKD. The CDR3 extends over 20 amino acids. Trimming took 4 bases from V and 0 from J; bases not matched to a gene: 12. The chain's CDR3 is CACDNLLGDQNSWDTRQMFF. The CDR3, as DNA: TGTGCCTGTGATAATTTACTGGGGGACCAAAACTCCTGGGACACCCGACAGATGTTTTTC.

This clone was counted between two and nine times. This DNA's translation differs at residue 4 from TCRdb's protein, which comes from a much larger clone; a read error is likely, and the protein shown is translated from the DNA. The chain carries TRDV2 and TRDJ3, with TRDD3 matching 11 bases. CDR1 is GEAIGNYY, CDR2 EKD, per germline. CDR3 length: 18 residues. J was trimmed by 0 bases and V by 4 bases; bases with no gene match: 4. CDR3 sequence reads: CACEVLGDSSWDTRQMFF. The CDR3 DNA sequence: TGTGCCTGTGAGGTACTGGGGGATAGCTCCTGGGACACCCGACAGATGTTTTTC.

In the case of this clone: There is a difference at residue 5 between the TCRdb protein and the DNA translation, so the protein given here was translated from the DNA. This chain uses TRDV2 with TRDJ3; 11 bases line up with TRDD3. The germline gives CDR1 GEAIGNYY, CDR2 EKD. Trimming took 3 bases from V and 3 from J; bases not matched to a gene: 6. The CDR3 runs to 18 residues. This CDR3 is CACDAVTGGYWDTRQMFF. In DNA, the CDR3 is TGTGCCTGTGACGCCGTGACTGGGGGATACTGGGACACCCGACAGATGTTTTTC.

On this clone: Its ends do not fully match the called genes, so a read error is possible. The chain combines TRDV2 with TRDJ2, with D maybe TRDD3 (6 bases). The CDR3 runs 15 residues. In germline, CDR1 is GEAIGNYY, CDR2 EKD. For the CDR3, the DNA is TGTGCCCGTGACACAGTGGGGGCCCTGACAGCACAACTCTTCTTT. Encoded protein: CARDTVGALTAQLFF.

This clone was detected a few times. TCRdb's protein, taken from a much larger clone, differs from this DNA's translation at residue 4, likely owing to a read error; the protein displayed comes from the DNA. The CDR3 coding sequence is TGTGCCTGTGAAAGCTTGGGGGCTTCTTTGACAGCACAACTCTTCTTT. It yields the protein CACESLGASLTAQLFF. The V gene is TRDV2, the J gene TRDJ2, with a tentative D call TRDD3 (6 bases). CDR3 length equals 16 residues. V gave up 4 bases and J gave up 0 bases, with 14 bases separating them. CDR1 GEAIGNYY and CDR2 EKD come from the germline V gene.

In its sample, this clone is medium-sized. J is TRDJ3 and V is TRDV2; 9 bases align to TRDD3. CDR1 is GEAIGNYY, CDR2 EKD, per germline. J lost 0 bases, V lost 2 bases, and 13 bases had no gene match. This CDR3 has 21 residues. The DNA for the CDR3 is TGTGCCTGTGACAGCGTACTGGGGGACACTCCTGGCTCCTGGGACACCCGACAGATGTTTTTC. This sequence encodes CACDSVLGDTPGSWDTRQMFF.